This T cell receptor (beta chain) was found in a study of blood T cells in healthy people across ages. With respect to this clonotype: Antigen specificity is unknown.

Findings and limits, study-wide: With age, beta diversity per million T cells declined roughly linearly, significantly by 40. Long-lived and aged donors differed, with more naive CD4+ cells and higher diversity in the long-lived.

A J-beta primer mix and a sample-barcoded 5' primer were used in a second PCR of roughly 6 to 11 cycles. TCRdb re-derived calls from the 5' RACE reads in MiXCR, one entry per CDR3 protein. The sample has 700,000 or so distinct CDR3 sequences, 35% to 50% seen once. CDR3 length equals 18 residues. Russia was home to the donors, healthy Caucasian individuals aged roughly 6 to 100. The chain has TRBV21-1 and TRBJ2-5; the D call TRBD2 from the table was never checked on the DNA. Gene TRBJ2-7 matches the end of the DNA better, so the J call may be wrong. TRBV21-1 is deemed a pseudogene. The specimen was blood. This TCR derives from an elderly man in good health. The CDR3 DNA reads TGTGCCAGCAGCAAAGTGGAGGTACCAGGGACGAGCTCCTGCGAGCAGTACTTC. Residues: CASSKVEVPGTSSCEQYF.